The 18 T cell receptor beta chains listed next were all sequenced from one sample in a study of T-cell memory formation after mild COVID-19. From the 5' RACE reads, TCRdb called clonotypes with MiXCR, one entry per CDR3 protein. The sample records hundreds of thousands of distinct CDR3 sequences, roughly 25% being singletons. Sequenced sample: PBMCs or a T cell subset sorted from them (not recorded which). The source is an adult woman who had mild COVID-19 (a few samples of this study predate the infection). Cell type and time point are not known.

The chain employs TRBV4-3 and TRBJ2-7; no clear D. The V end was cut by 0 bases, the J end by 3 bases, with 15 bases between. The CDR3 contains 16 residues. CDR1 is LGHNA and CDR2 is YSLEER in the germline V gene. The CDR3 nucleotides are TGCGCCAGCAGCCAAGATAGCTTAGGCCCATTCTACGAGCAGTACTTC. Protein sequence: CASSQDSLGPFYEQYF.

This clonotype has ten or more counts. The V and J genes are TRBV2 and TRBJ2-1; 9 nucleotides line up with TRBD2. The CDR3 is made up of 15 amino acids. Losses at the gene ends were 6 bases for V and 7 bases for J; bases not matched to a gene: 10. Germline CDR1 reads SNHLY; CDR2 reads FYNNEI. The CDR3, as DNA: TGTGCCAGCAGGGTTAGCGGGGGTAGTTCGAATGAGCAGTTCTTC. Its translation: CASRVSGGSSNEQFF. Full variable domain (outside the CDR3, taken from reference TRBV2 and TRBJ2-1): EPEVTQTPSHQVTQMGQEVILRCVPISNHLYFYWYRQILGQKVEFLVSFYNNEISEKSEIFDDQFSVERPDGSNFTLKIRSTKLEDSAMYFCASRVSGGSSNEQFFGPGTRLTVL.

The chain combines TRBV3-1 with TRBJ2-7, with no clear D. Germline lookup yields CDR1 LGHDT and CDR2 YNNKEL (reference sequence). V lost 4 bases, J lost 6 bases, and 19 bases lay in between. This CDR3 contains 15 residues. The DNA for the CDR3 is TGTGCCAGCAGCCCCCCGGTGGGCGGTGTGGCCGAGCAGTACTTC. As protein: CASSPPVGGVAEQYF.

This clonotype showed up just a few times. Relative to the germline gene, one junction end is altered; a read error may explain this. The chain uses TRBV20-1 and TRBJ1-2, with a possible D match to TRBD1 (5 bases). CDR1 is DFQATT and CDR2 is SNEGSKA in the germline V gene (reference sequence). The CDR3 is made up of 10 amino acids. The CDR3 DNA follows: TGCAGTGCTAGAGTTCAGGGCCCAGGGTTC. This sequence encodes CSARVQGPGF.

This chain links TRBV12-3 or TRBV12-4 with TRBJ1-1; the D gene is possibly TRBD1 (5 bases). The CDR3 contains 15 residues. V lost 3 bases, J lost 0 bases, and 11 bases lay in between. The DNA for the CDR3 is TGTGCCAGCAGTTTGGGGGGACTAATGAACACTGAAGCTTTCTTT. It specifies CASSLGGLMNTEAFF.

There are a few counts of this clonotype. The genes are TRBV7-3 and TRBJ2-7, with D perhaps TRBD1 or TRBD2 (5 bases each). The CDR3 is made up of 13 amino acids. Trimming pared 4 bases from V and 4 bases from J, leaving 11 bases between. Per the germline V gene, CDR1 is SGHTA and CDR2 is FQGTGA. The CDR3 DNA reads TGTGCCAGCAGCTCCAGCGAGGGGTACGAGCAGTACTTC. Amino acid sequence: CASSSSEGYEQYF.

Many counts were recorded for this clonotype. The CDR3 loop reads CASSQDLYNEQFF. The CDR3 nucleotides are TGCGCCAGCAGCCAAGATCTATACAATGAGCAGTTCTTC. The chain recombines TRBV4-3 with TRBJ2-1; D remains unclear. The CDR3 runs 13 residues. Trimming stripped 0 bases from V and 4 bases from J, with 4 bases between. Germline V CDR1 and CDR2: LGHNA, YSLEER.

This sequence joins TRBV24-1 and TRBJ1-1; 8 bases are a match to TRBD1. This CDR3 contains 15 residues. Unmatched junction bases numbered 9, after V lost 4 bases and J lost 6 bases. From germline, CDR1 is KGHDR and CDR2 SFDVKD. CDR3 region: CATSDSRGPSAEAFF. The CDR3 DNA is TGTGCCACCAGTGACTCCAGGGGGCCATCGGCTGAAGCTTTCTTT.

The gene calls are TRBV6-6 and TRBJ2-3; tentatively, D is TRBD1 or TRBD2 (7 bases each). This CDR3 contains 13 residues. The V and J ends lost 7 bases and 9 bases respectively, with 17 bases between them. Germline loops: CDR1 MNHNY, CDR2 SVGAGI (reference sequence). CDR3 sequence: CASTIGGGSTQYF. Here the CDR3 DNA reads TGTGCCAGCACCATAGGGGGCGGGAGCACGCAGTATTTT.

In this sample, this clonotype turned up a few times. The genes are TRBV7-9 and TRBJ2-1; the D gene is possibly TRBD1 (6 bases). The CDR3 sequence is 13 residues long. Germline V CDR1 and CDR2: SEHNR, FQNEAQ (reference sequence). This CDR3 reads CAAGEWSYNEQFF. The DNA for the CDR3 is TGTGCAGCAGGGGAGTGGTCCTACAATGAGCAGTTCTTC.

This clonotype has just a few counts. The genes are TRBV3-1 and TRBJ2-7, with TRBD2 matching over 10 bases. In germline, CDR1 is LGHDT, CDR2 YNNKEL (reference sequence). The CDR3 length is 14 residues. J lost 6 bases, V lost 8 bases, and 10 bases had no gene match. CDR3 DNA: TGTGCCAGCGCCCGAGAAGCGGGAGGGCTCGAGCAGTACTTC. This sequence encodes CASAREAGGLEQYF.

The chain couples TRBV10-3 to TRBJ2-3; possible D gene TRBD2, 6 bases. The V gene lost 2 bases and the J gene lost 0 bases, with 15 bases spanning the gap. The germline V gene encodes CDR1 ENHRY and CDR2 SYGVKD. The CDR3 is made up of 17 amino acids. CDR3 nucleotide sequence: TGTGCCATCAGTGAGCACTTGCCCAGCGGGAGCACAGATACGCAGTATTTT. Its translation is CAISEHLPSGSTDTQYF.

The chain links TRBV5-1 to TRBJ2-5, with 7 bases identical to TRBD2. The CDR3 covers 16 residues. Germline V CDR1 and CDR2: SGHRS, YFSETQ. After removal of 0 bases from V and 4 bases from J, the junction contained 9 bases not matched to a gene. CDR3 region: CASSLGGGSVAETQYF. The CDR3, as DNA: TGCGCCAGCAGCTTGGGAGGCGGGAGCGTGGCAGAGACCCAGTACTTC.

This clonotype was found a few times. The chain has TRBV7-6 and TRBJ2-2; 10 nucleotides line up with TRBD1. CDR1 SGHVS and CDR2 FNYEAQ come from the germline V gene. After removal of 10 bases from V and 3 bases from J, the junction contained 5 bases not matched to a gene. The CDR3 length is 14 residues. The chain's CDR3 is CAIGTGADTGELFF. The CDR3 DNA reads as TGTGCCATCGGGACAGGGGCGGACACCGGGGAGCTGTTTTTT. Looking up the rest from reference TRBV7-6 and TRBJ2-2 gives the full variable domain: GAGVSQSPRYKVTKRGQDVALRCDPISGHVSLYWYRQALGQGPEFLTYFNYEAQQDKSGLPNDRFSAERPEGSISTLTIQRTEQRDSAMYRCAIGTGADTGELFFGEGSRLTVL.

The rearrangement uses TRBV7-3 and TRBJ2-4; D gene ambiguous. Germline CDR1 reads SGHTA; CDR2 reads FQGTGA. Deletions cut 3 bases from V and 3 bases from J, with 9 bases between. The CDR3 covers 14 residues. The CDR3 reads CASSLGRNKNIQYF. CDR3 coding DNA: TGTGCCAGCAGCTTGGGCAGGAACAAAAACATTCAGTACTTC.

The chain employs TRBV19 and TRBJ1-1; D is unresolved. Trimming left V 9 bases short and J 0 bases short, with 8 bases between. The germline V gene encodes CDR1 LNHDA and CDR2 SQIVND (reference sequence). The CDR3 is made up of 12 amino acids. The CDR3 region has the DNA TGTGCCAGCAACACAGTGAACACTGAAGCTTTCTTT. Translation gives CASNTVNTEAFF.

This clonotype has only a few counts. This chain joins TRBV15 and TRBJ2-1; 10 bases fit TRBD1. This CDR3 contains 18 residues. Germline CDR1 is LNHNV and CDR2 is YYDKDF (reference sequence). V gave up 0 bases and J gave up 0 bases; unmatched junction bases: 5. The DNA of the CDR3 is TGTGCCACCAGCAGAGAAAGGGGACAGGGGAGCTCCTACAATGAGCAGTTCTTC. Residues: CATSRERGQGSSYNEQFF.

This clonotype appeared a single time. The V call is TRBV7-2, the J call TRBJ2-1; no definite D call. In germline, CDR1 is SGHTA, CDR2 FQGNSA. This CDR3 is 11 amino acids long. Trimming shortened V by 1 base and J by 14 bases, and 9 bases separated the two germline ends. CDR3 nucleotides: TGTGCCAGCAGCTTAGTAGTAGCAAAGTTCTTC. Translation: CASSLVVAKFF.